The next 15 T cell receptor beta chains were all read from a single sample in a study of early T cells in non-severe SARS-CoV-2 infection. TCRdb used MiXCR to reprocess the 5' RACE reads, holding one entry per CDR3 protein. The sample holds about 44,000 distinct CDR3 sequences; approximately 6% are singletons and the top ten take over 10%. The sample comprised whole blood. The source of these receptors is an adult who was a healthcare worker with PCR-confirmed SARS-CoV-2 infection or an uninfected control (not recorded which).

This clonotype was observed many times. This chain connects TRBV7-8 to TRBJ1-1; 7 bases match TRBD1. With 1 base clipped from V and 12 bases from J, the junction kept 5 bases outside the gene matches. The CDR3 covers 12 residues. Per the germline V gene, CDR1 is SGHVS and CDR2 is FQNEAQ. This CDR3 is CASSLDDRVTFF. DNA for the CDR3: TGTGCCAGCAGCTTAGACGACAGGGTTACTTTCTTT.

A note on this clonotype: This sequence may be a read error, since a much larger clone differs from it by one base. This rearrangement joins TRBV7-2 to TRBJ2-1; 8 bases match TRBD2. Looked up from germline, CDR1 is SGHTA and CDR2 is FQGNSA. CDR3 length: 15 amino acids. CDR3 DNA sequence: TGTGCCAGCTGCTTAGCGGCGGGGGGTAATGGTGAGCAGTTCTTC. It yields the protein CASCLAAGGNGEQFF.

The chain carries TRBV20-1 and TRBJ1-2; 7 bases are shared with TRBD1. J lost 4 bases, V lost 6 bases, and 8 bases had no gene match. This CDR3 contains 13 residues. Germline V gene data show CDR1 as DFQATT and CDR2 as SNEGSKA (reference sequence). The CDR3 nucleotides are TGCAGTGCGGGTAGACAGGGCATCTATGGCTACACCTTC. Residues: CSAGRQGIYGYTF.

The table lists this clonotype with a few counts. The gene calls are TRBV5-4 and TRBJ2-7, with D unclear. Trimming left V 4 bases short and J 0 bases short, with 8 bases between. This CDR3 spans 13 amino acids. CDR1 is SGHNT and CDR2 is YYREEE in the germline V gene (reference sequence). CDR3 sequence reads: CASSPGDSYEQYF. Here the CDR3 DNA reads TGTGCCAGCAGCCCTGGGGACTCCTACGAGCAGTACTTC.

The CDR3 protein is CASSLQGTAEAFF. The CDR3, as DNA: TGTGCCAGCAGTTTACAGGGTACCGCTGAAGCTTTCTTT. The V and J genes are TRBV28 and TRBJ1-1; weak D call: TRBD1 (5 bases). Trimming cost V 2 bases and J 6 bases, with 10 bases left between them. Per germline, CDR1 MDHEN and CDR2 SYDVKM. The CDR3 sequence is 13 residues long.

This clonotype was picked up a small number of times. V and J are TRBV13 and TRBJ2-5; D ambiguous. Per germline, CDR1 PRHDT and CDR2 FYEKMQ (reference sequence). Deletions cut 4 bases from V and 0 bases from J, with 0 bases between. The CDR3 sequence is 11 residues long. The CDR3 loop reads CASSYQETQYF. CDR3 coding DNA: TGTGCCAGCAGCTACCAAGAGACCCAGTACTTC.

The chain couples TRBV11-2 to TRBJ1-4; maybe TRBD1 (5 bases). Between the trimmed V and J ends, which lost 5 bases and 1 base, there was a span of 11 bases. The CDR3 totals 15 residues. CDR1 and CDR2 (germline): SGHAT, FQNNGV. In DNA, the CDR3 is TGTGCCAGCAGCCGGCGCAGGGAAACTAATGAAAAACTGTTTTTT. Its translation: CASSRRRETNEKLFF.

This clonotype was observed at least ten times. The rearrangement uses TRBV13 and TRBJ2-5; TRBD2 matches at 8 bases. J was trimmed by 5 bases and V by 4 bases; bases with no gene match: 6. The germline V gene encodes CDR1 PRHDT and CDR2 FYEKMQ (reference sequence). CDR3 length: 14 residues. CDR3 amino acids: CASSSRGGMETQYF. The CDR3 bases are TGTGCCAGCAGCTCACGGGGGGGCATGGAGACCCAGTACTTC.

In its sample, this clonotype was seen many times. The chain combines TRBV10-3 with TRBJ2-6; D perhaps matches TRBD1 (5 bases). CDR3 size: 15 residues. Trimming stripped 3 bases from V and 4 bases from J, with 10 bases between. CDR1 and CDR2 (germline): ENHRY, SYGVKD. CDR3: CAISEQETGANVLTF. The CDR3 DNA is TGTGCCATCAGTGAACAGGAGACCGGGGCCAACGTCCTGACTTTC.

This clonotype was seen ten or more times. The rearrangement links TRBV6-5 to TRBJ1-2; possibly TRBD1 for D (5 bases). Germline CDR1 MNHEY, CDR2 SVGAGI. The CDR3 is made up of 17 amino acids. The ends were cut back, 5 bases at V and 4 bases at J, with 23 bases in the middle. CDR3 nucleotide sequence: TGTGCCAGCAGTCCAGACAGCTCGGCGTTTGGGTTCTATGGCTACACCTTC. This encodes CASSPDSSAFGFYGYTF.

Many counts were recorded for this clonotype. The chain joins TRBV3-1 to TRBJ2-7, with D perhaps matching TRBD1 (6 bases). CDR3 length equals 12 residues. Germline CDR1 reads LGHDT; CDR2 reads YNNKEL (reference sequence). Between the trimmed V and J ends, which lost 3 bases and 5 bases, there was a span of 8 bases. For the CDR3, the DNA is TGTGCCAGCAGCCAGGGGGCTGACGAGCAGTACTTC. Amino acids: CASSQGADEQYF.

The V call is TRBV29-1, the J call TRBJ2-7; D is undetermined. V was trimmed by 5 bases and J by 3 bases, leaving 17 bases between them. Germline V gene lookup returns CDR1 SQVTM and CDR2 ANQGSEA. The CDR3 has 14 amino acids. The DNA of the CDR3 is TGCAGCGTTAAAGTACAAGGAAGAAACTACGAGCAGTACTTC. Translating gives CSVKVQGRNYEQYF.

The chain joins TRBV6-5 to TRBJ2-7; D is perhaps TRBD1 (5 bases). V gave up 10 bases and J gave up 3 bases, with 10 bases separating them. CDR1 and CDR2 from the germline V gene are MNHEY and SVGAGI. This CDR3 has 11 amino acids. The CDR3 reads CATRDYYEQYF. The CDR3 nucleotides read TGTGCCACCAGGGATTACTACGAGCAGTACTTC.

This clonotype was recorded at least ten times. J is TRBJ2-7 and V is TRBV28, with D unresolved. Germline CDR1 reads MDHEN; CDR2 reads SYDVKM. Between the trimmed V and J ends, which lost 6 bases and 3 bases, there was a span of 6 bases. The CDR3 contains 11 residues. The CDR3 nucleotides are TGTGCCAGCAGATCCCGCTACGAGCAGTACTTC. It is translated as CASRSRYEQYF.

This sequence joins TRBV21-1 and TRBJ2-1; TRBD2, the table's D call, lacks a check against the DNA. TRBV21-1 is marked as a pseudogene. The CDR3 consists of 17 residues. CDR3 residues: CASSKVGSWRGYNEQFF. As DNA, the CDR3 is TGTGCCAGCAGCAAAGTGGGTTCTTGGCGGGGCTACAATGAGCAGTTCTTC.